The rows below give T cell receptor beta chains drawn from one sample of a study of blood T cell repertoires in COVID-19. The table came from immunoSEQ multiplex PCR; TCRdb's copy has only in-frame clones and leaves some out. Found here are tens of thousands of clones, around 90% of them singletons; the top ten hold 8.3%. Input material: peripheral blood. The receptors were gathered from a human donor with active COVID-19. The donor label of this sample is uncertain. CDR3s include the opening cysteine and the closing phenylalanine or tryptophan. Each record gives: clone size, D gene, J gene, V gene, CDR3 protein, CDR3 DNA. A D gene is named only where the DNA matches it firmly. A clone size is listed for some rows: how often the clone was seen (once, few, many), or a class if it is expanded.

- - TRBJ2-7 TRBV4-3 CASSQDPGTYEQYF TGCGCCAGCAGCCAAGATCCGGGAACCTACGAGCAGTACTTC
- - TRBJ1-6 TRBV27 CASSLRGVKDNSPLHF TGTGCCAGCAGTTTACGGGGTGTAAAGGATAATTCACCCCTCCACTTT
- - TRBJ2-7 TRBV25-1 CASSEPGGRGYEQYF TGTGCCAGCAGTGAACCTGGGGGCAGGGGATACGAGCAGTACTTC
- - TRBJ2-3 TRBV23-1 CASSQSCRGKGTDTQYF TGCGCCAGCAGTCAATCGTGCCGGGGAAAAGGCACAGATACGCAGTATTTT
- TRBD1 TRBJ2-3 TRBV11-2 CASSRTGPDTQYF TGTGCCAGCAGCCGGACAGGGCCAGATACGCAGTATTTT
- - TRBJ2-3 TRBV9 CASSSYSTDTQYF TGTGCCAGCAGCTCCTATTCAACAGATACGCAGTATTTT
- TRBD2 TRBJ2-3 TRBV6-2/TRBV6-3 CASSYVLAGRDTQYF TGTGCCAGCAGTTACGTCCTAGCGGGGAGGGATACGCAGTATTTT
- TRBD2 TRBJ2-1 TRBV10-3 CAISEILADYNEQFF TGTGCCATCAGTGAGATACTAGCGGATTACAATGAGCAGTTCTTC
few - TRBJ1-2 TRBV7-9 CASSVDRFYGYTF TGTGCCAGCAGCGTGGACAGATTCTATGGCTACACCTTC
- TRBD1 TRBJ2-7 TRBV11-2 CASSSRPGQAGNEQYF TGTGCCAGCAGCTCCCGCCCCGGACAGGCTGGAAACGAGCAGTACTTC
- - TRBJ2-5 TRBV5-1 CASSGTGPQETQYF TGCGCCAGCTCCGGAACAGGTCCCCAAGAGACCCAGTACTTC
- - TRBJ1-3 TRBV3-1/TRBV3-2 CASSLGHFSPGNTIYF TGTGCCAGCAGCCTCGGACACTTCTCCCCCGGAAACACCATATATTTT
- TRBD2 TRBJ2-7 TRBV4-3 CASSQGMGTSSYEQYF TGCGCCAGCAGCCAAGGAATGGGGACTAGCTCCTACGAGCAGTACTTC